This T cell receptor (beta chain) was identified during a study of tumor-infiltrating lymphocytes in primary liver carcinoma. Across the study: Patients had primary liver carcinoma treated by surgical resection. The study's findings and limits: Blood fell significantly below tumors in its top-250-clone fraction (p = 0.039). Relative to tumor region pairs, the tumor-adjacent and tumor-blood pairs showed overlap that was lower.

The authors made TCR beta cDNA from roughly 480 ng total RNA with a constant-region primer. For TCR beta, libraries were produced by three nested multiplex PCR rounds using slightly modified ARM-PCR. The first two PCR rounds, around 10 cycles each, used TRBV1-TRBV30 forward primers and a C-beta reverse primer. TCRdb reprocessed the multiplex PCR reads with MiXCR, giving one entry per CDR3 protein. The profile shows fewer than 350,000 distinct CDR3 sequences, roughly two thirds of them singletons. In regard to this clonotype: Its target is unknown. One end of the junction is discordant with germline, which a read error may explain.

CDR3 size: 12 residues. In germline, CDR1 is SQVTM, CDR2 ANQGSEA. RNA isolated from unsorted whole blood supplied the blood RNA, with germline DNA also extracted. Investigators obtained about 4 milliliters of peripheral blood ahead of surgery. V gene TRBV29-1 combines with J gene TRBJ1-4; 7 bases match TRBD1. The sequence derives from a man in his forties with primary liver carcinoma and hepatitis B virus infection. Material for sequencing was peripheral blood. CDR3 protein: CNARQGNEKLLF. CDR3 DNA sequence: TGCAACGCAAGACAGGGAAATGAAAAACTGCTTTTT. Complete variable domain (other parts from reference TRBV29-1 and TRBJ1-4): SAVISQKPSRDICQRGTSLTIQCQVDSQVTMMFWYRQQPGQSLTLIATANQGSEATYESGFVIDKFPISRPNLTFSTLTVSNMSPEDSSIYLCNARQGNEKLLFGSGTQLSVL.